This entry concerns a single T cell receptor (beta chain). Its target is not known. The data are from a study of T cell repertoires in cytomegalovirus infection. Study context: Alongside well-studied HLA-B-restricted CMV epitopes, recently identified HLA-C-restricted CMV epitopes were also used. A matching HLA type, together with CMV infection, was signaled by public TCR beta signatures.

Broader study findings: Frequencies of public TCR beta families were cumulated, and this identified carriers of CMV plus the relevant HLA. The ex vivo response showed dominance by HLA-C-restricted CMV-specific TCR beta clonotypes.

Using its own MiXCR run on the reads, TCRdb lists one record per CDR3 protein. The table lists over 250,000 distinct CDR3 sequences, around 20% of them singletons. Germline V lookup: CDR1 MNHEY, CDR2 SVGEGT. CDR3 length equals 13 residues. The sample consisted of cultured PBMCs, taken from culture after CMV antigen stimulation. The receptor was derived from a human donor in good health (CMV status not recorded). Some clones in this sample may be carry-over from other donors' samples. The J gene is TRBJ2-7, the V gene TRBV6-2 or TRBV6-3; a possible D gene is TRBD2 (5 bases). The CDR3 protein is CSSSYLRAVEQYV. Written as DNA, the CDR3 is TGTTCCAGCAGTTACCTGCGGGCGGTCGAGCAGTACGTC.